The rows below give T cell receptor beta chains drawn from one sample of a study of T-cell reconstitution after alpha-beta-depleted transplantation in children. TCRdb re-called the PCR reads through MiXCR, storing one row per CDR3 protein. The sample yields around 960,000 distinct CDR3 sequences, around 30% seen once. This sample comprised PBMCs, mostly from graft donor cells, obtained 360 days after TCRalphabeta/CD19-depleted stem cell transplant. Receptor source: a boy under two years old who had a stem cell transplant for SCID, so the T cells may come from the graft donor. Each CDR3 is given with its conserved first and last residue. A D gene is named only where the DNA matches it firmly. Not every row has a clone size; where given, it reads once, few, many or a size class.

cdr3_length: 16; d_call: NA; v_call: TRBV2; clone_size: few; j_call: TRBJ1-4; cdr3_nt: TGTGCCAGCAGTGAGACAAAAACAGCAACTAATGAAAAACTGTTTTTT; cdr3_aa: CASSETKTATNEKLFF
cdr3_length: 12; d_call: NA; v_call: TRBV12-3/TRBV12-4; clone_size: few; j_call: TRBJ1-1; cdr3_nt: TGTGCCAGCAGGCCAGAGAACACTGAAGCTTTCTTT; cdr3_aa: CASRPENTEAFF
cdr3_length: 15; d_call: TRBD1; v_call: TRBV28; clone_size: few; j_call: TRBJ1-2; cdr3_nt: TGTGCCAGCAGTTTATACAGGGGTACCTACTATGGCTACACCTTC; cdr3_aa: CASSLYRGTYYGYTF
cdr3_length: 17; d_call: TRBD1; v_call: TRBV4-3; clone_size: NA; j_call: TRBJ2-1; cdr3_nt: TGCGCCAGCAGCCAAACCCGGGGACAGGGGGGTCACAATGAGCAGTTCTTC; cdr3_aa: CASSQTRGQGGHNEQFF
cdr3_length: 15; d_call: TRBD2; v_call: TRBV7-8; clone_size: NA; j_call: TRBJ2-1; cdr3_nt: TGTGCCAGCAGCTTTGCCGGGGGGGCCCTCGATGAGCAGTTCTTC; cdr3_aa: CASSFAGGALDEQFF
cdr3_length: 13; d_call: NA; v_call: TRBV27; clone_size: NA; j_call: TRBJ1-2; cdr3_nt: TGTGCCAGCAGTTTATCCAGACAGCTCGGCTACACCTTC; cdr3_aa: CASSLSRQLGYTF
cdr3_length: 14; d_call: NA; v_call: TRBV20-1; clone_size: few; j_call: TRBJ2-3; cdr3_nt: TGCAGTGCTAGAGTCCGGATTGGCACAGATACGCAGTATTTT; cdr3_aa: CSARVRIGTDTQYF
cdr3_length: 15; d_call: NA; v_call: TRBV5-1; clone_size: NA; j_call: TRBJ1-1; cdr3_nt: TGCGCCAGCAGCTTGCATCGGGGGACGGGCACTGAAGCTTTCTTT; cdr3_aa: CASSLHRGTGTEAFF
cdr3_length: 14; d_call: TRBD1; v_call: TRBV28; clone_size: few; j_call: TRBJ1-1; cdr3_nt: TGTGCCAGCAGTCCCGGGGACAGGGACACTGAAGCTTTCTTT; cdr3_aa: CASSPGDRDTEAFF
cdr3_length: 15; d_call: NA; v_call: TRBV15; clone_size: NA; j_call: TRBJ1-5; cdr3_nt: TGTGCCACCAGCTTCTGGGGATTTAGGCGGCAGCCCCAGCATTTT; cdr3_aa: CATSFWGFRRQPQHF
cdr3_length: 19; d_call: NA; v_call: TRBV10-2; clone_size: NA; j_call: TRBJ2-1; cdr3_nt: TGCGCCAGCAGTTATGGCACCCGCTCTCCAATCGAACACTACAATGAGCAGTTCTTC; cdr3_aa: CASSYGTRSPIEHYNEQFF
cdr3_length: 13; d_call: NA; v_call: TRBV12-3/TRBV12-4; clone_size: NA; j_call: TRBJ2-1; cdr3_nt: TGTGCCAGCAGTCAGGGGGGTCGCAGAGAGCAGTTCTTC; cdr3_aa: CASSQGGRREQFF
cdr3_length: 17; d_call: NA; v_call: TRBV5-1; clone_size: NA; j_call: TRBJ2-2; cdr3_nt: TGCGCCAGCAGCTTGGCCCCCTTCACAGGGCGTACCGGGGAGCTGTTTTTT; cdr3_aa: CASSLAPFTGRTGELFF
cdr3_length: 17; d_call: TRBD2; v_call: TRBV9; clone_size: few; j_call: TRBJ2-3; cdr3_nt: TGTGCCAGCAGCGTAGACGGGACTAGCGGACGCACAGATACGCAGTATTTT; cdr3_aa: CASSVDGTSGRTDTQYF
cdr3_length: 11; d_call: NA; v_call: TRBV12-3/TRBV12-4; clone_size: few; j_call: TRBJ1-1; cdr3_nt: TGTGCCAGCAAGGGGAGGACTGAAGCTTTCTTT; cdr3_aa: CASKGRTEAFF
cdr3_length: 15; d_call: TRBD2; v_call: TRBV20-1; clone_size: few; j_call: TRBJ2-1; cdr3_nt: TGCAGTGTCAACGGGGGGGCCTTGGTATACAATGAGCAGTTCTTC; cdr3_aa: CSVNGGALVYNEQFF
cdr3_length: 16; d_call: TRBD1; v_call: TRBV5-1; clone_size: NA; j_call: TRBJ2-7; cdr3_nt: TGCGCCAGCAGCCTGAGACCAACAGGGGATGCTTACGAGCAGTACTTC; cdr3_aa: CASSLRPTGDAYEQYF
cdr3_length: 17; d_call: TRBD1; v_call: TRBV20-1; clone_size: NA; j_call: TRBJ1-1; cdr3_nt: TGCAGTGCTAGAACGACCAGGGGGGGGAGTATGAACACTGAAGCTTTCTTT; cdr3_aa: CSARTTRGGSMNTEAFF
cdr3_length: 15; d_call: NA; v_call: TRBV10-3; clone_size: many; j_call: TRBJ2-1; cdr3_nt: TGTGCCATCAGGAATCCCGTCCCTGCCTACAATGAGCAGTTCTTC; cdr3_aa: CAIRNPVPAYNEQFF
cdr3_length: 20; d_call: NA; v_call: TRBV24-1; clone_size: few; j_call: TRBJ2-2; cdr3_nt: TGTGCCACCAGTGATCCGACCCCGACGGAAAAAACTATCTTCGGCGGGGAGCTGTTTTTT; cdr3_aa: CATSDPTPTEKTIFGGELFF
cdr3_length: 14; d_call: TRBD2; v_call: TRBV29-1; clone_size: NA; j_call: TRBJ2-3; cdr3_nt: TGCAGCGTTGCACTAGCGGGACACTTCGATACGCAGTATTTT; cdr3_aa: CSVALAGHFDTQYF
cdr3_length: 14; d_call: NA; v_call: TRBV13; clone_size: few; j_call: TRBJ2-2; cdr3_nt: TGTGCCAGCAGCCGCAAGGGCAGCACCGGGGAGCTGTTTTTT; cdr3_aa: CASSRKGSTGELFF
cdr3_length: 15; d_call: NA; v_call: TRBV12-3/TRBV12-4; clone_size: NA; j_call: TRBJ2-3; cdr3_nt: TGTGCCAGCAGCTCGGGGGGACAGTTCACAGATACGCAGTATTTT; cdr3_aa: CASSSGGQFTDTQYF
cdr3_length: 19; d_call: TRBD2; v_call: TRBV12-3/TRBV12-4; clone_size: NA; j_call: TRBJ2-5; cdr3_nt: TGTACCAGCAGTTTCCCGGGACTAGCGGGGGGGCCCCATTCAGAGACCCAGTACTTC; cdr3_aa: CTSSFPGLAGGPHSETQYF
cdr3_length: 16; d_call: TRBD2; v_call: TRBV12-3/TRBV12-4; clone_size: NA; j_call: TRBJ2-3; cdr3_nt: TGTGCCAGCAGTTTAGGGCGTGGCGGGGGGACAGATACGCAGTATTTT; cdr3_aa: CASSLGRGGGTDTQYF
cdr3_length: 15; d_call: NA; v_call: TRBV20-1; clone_size: many; j_call: TRBJ2-3; cdr3_nt: TGCAGTGCTAGAGTTTCGGGGGTCGGCACAGATACGCAGTATTTT; cdr3_aa: CSARVSGVGTDTQYF
cdr3_length: 15; d_call: TRBD1; v_call: TRBV12-3/TRBV12-4; clone_size: few; j_call: TRBJ2-7; cdr3_nt: TGTGCCACCCAGGGACGGGGACAGAGCCGCTACGAGCAGTACTTC; cdr3_aa: CATQGRGQSRYEQYF
cdr3_length: 16; d_call: NA; v_call: TRBV20-1; clone_size: NA; j_call: TRBJ2-7; cdr3_nt: TGCAGTGCCCGTAGGAGCCCACCGGAGGGGTCCTACGAGCAGTACTTC; cdr3_aa: CSARRSPPEGSYEQYF
cdr3_length: 18; d_call: NA; v_call: TRBV6-5; clone_size: few; j_call: TRBJ2-1; cdr3_nt: TGTGCCAGCAGTTACTCTTTAAGGCGACAGATCTCCGACAATGAGCAGTTCTTC; cdr3_aa: CASSYSLRRQISDNEQFF
cdr3_length: 15; d_call: NA; v_call: TRBV5-1; clone_size: NA; j_call: TRBJ2-3; cdr3_nt: TGCGCCAGCAGCTTCCGGGACGTCGGGACAGATACGCAGTATTTT; cdr3_aa: CASSFRDVGTDTQYF
cdr3_length: 15; d_call: TRBD2; v_call: TRBV9; clone_size: few; j_call: TRBJ2-5; cdr3_nt: TGTGCCAGCAGCGTATACGGGGGGGCCGCAGAGACCCAGTACTTC; cdr3_aa: CASSVYGGAAETQYF
cdr3_length: 16; d_call: NA; v_call: TRBV5-5; clone_size: NA; j_call: TRBJ2-2; cdr3_nt: TGTGCCAGCAGCTTGTTCGGGGGACGGAACACCGGGGAGCTGTTTTTT; cdr3_aa: CASSLFGGRNTGELFF
cdr3_length: 14; d_call: TRBD1; v_call: TRBV12-3/TRBV12-4; clone_size: few; j_call: TRBJ1-4; cdr3_nt: TGTGCCAGCAGTCAAGGACAGGCTAATGAAAAACTGTTTTTT; cdr3_aa: CASSQGQANEKLFF
cdr3_length: 16; d_call: NA; v_call: TRBV4-1; clone_size: NA; j_call: TRBJ2-1; cdr3_nt: TGCGCCAGCAGCCGCCCTACCGGGGGCCCCTACAATGAGCAGTTCTTC; cdr3_aa: CASSRPTGGPYNEQFF
cdr3_length: 13; d_call: NA; v_call: TRBV3-1; clone_size: NA; j_call: TRBJ2-3; cdr3_nt: TGTGCCAGCAGCCAAGGAGGGGAAGATACGCAGTATTTT; cdr3_aa: CASSQGGEDTQYF
cdr3_length: 16; d_call: TRBD2; v_call: TRBV12-3/TRBV12-4; clone_size: NA; j_call: TRBJ2-4; cdr3_nt: TGTGCCAGCAGAAAGGGACTAGCGGGGGCCCGGGGCATTCAGTACTTC; cdr3_aa: CASRKGLAGARGIQYF
cdr3_length: 16; d_call: TRBD1; v_call: TRBV4-2; clone_size: NA; j_call: TRBJ1-2; cdr3_nt: TGTGCCAGCAGCCCCAGGACAGGGGGCGGAAACTATGGCTACACCTTC; cdr3_aa: CASSPRTGGGNYGYTF
cdr3_length: 14; d_call: NA; v_call: TRBV20-1; clone_size: NA; j_call: TRBJ1-5; cdr3_nt: TGCAGTGCCAAGGGGCAGGGGTGGGGTCAGCCCCAGCATTTT; cdr3_aa: CSAKGQGWGQPQHF
cdr3_length: 13; d_call: NA; v_call: TRBV5-1; clone_size: NA; j_call: TRBJ2-7; cdr3_nt: TGCGCCAGCAGCTTGGAGACGTTGGGCGAGCAGTACTTC; cdr3_aa: CASSLETLGEQYF
cdr3_length: 20; d_call: NA; v_call: TRBV5-1; clone_size: NA; j_call: TRBJ1-1; cdr3_nt: TGCGCCAGCAGCTTGAGTCCGCCCCAGTTGACAGAGACTTCAAACACTGAAGCTTTCTTT; cdr3_aa: CASSLSPPQLTETSNTEAFF